These 29 T cell receptor beta chains were sequenced from one sample in a study of early T cells in non-severe SARS-CoV-2 infection. Each CDR3 protein gets one entry after TCRdb re-called the 5' RACE reads with MiXCR. In the table there are about 71,000 distinct CDR3 sequences, 9.5% to 15% of which are singletons. Sample: whole blood, taken at baseline. Every receptor here comes from an adult who was a healthcare worker with PCR-confirmed SARS-CoV-2 infection or an uninfected control (not recorded which).

The chain links TRBV6-5 to TRBJ2-7, with 13 bases lining up with TRBD2. Germline V CDR1 and CDR2: MNHEY, SVGAGI. The CDR3 consists of 13 residues. V lost 10 bases, J lost 3 bases, and 3 bases stayed unmatched. This CDR3 reads CATRTSGGYEQYF. The CDR3 bases are TGTGCCACCCGGACTAGCGGGGGCTACGAGCAGTACTTC.

Only a few counts were recorded for this clonotype. The chain has TRBV28 and TRBJ2-3, with 8 bases matching TRBD2. The CDR3 is 14 amino acids. The germline CDR1 and CDR2 sequences are MDHEN and SYDVKM. V gave up 5 bases and J gave up 2 bases; unmatched junction bases: 3. The DNA of the CDR3 is TGTGCCAGCAGTCTAGCGGGTGTCACAGATACGCAGTATTTT. This translates into CASSLAGVTDTQYF.

The chain uses TRBV7-2 and TRBJ2-7; D remains ambiguous. Germline values: CDR1 SGHTA, CDR2 FQGNSA. The CDR3 totals 14 residues. V was pared by 5 bases and J by 3 bases, with 14 bases between. CDR3 sequence: CASSRYVLIYEQYF. Written as DNA, the CDR3 is TGTGCCAGCAGCCGTTATGTACTGATCTACGAGCAGTACTTC.

This clonotype was counted only a few times. The chain recombines TRBV7-2 with TRBJ2-2; TRBD2 is a possible D gene (5 bases). CDR3 size: 15 residues. V was clipped by 5 bases and J by 1 base, with 11 bases between them. Germline CDR1 reads SGHTA; CDR2 reads FQGNSA. Written as DNA, the CDR3 is TGTGCCAGCAGCGAACAAGCGGTGAACACCGGGGAGCTGTTTTTT. It encodes CASSEQAVNTGELFF.

The chain is built from TRBV7-6 and TRBJ2-2, with no clear D. The CDR3 totals 12 residues. CDR1 and CDR2 from the germline V gene are SGHVS and FNYEAQ. Trimming cost V 3 bases and J 5 bases, with 4 bases left between them. The CDR3 spells CASSFTTGELFF. In DNA, the CDR3 is TGTGCCAGCAGCTTCACGACCGGGGAGCTGTTTTTT.

This clonotype was seen ten or more times. This rearrangement joins TRBV20-1 to TRBJ2-5, with a weak D call TRBD2 (5 bases). The ends were cut back, 6 bases at V and 1 base at J, with 12 bases in the middle. This CDR3 spans 13 amino acids. Germline CDR1 reads DFQATT; CDR2 reads SNEGSKA (reference sequence). Written as DNA, the CDR3 is TGCAGTGCCCCATTCGGGGTCCAAGAGACCCAGTACTTC. It translates to CSAPFGVQETQYF.

This clonotype was observed a handful of times. This chain joins TRBV10-3 and TRBJ2-7; D may be TRBD1 or TRBD2 (6 bases each). Trimming removed 10 bases at V and 1 base at J, with 20 bases between. CDR1 is ENHRY, CDR2 SYGVKD, per germline. The CDR3 length is 15 residues. For the CDR3, the DNA is TGTGCCAGCCTCCGGGACTTCAGGGGATCCTACGAGCAGTACTTC. This translates into CASLRDFRGSYEQYF.

This chain connects TRBV7-9 to TRBJ2-2; D gene ambiguous. The CDR3 sequence is 16 residues long. Germline CDR1 and CDR2: SEHNR and FQNEAQ (reference sequence). V was shortened by 4 bases and J by 0 bases, with 12 bases between the two germline ends. The CDR3 DNA sequence: TGTGCCAGCAGCTGGTTTGGGCAGGCGAACACCGGGGAGCTGTTTTTT. Residues: CASSWFGQANTGELFF.

This clonotype was seen at least ten times. This chain links TRBV24-1 with TRBJ1-5; no clear D gene. V lost 4 bases and J lost 7, with 10 bases in between. CDR3 length equals 13 residues. Germline V gene sequence: CDR1 KGHDR, CDR2 SFDVKD. The CDR3 sequence: CATSDRTEQPQHF. The CDR3 nucleotides are TGTGCCACCAGTGACCGTACAGAGCAGCCCCAGCATTTT.

This clonotype was observed many times. The rearrangement links TRBV9 to TRBJ2-1; 8 bases agree with TRBD2. The germline V gene encodes CDR1 SGDLS and CDR2 YYNGEE. V shed 0 bases and J 3 bases; nucleotides not matched to a gene: 5. The CDR3 is 16 amino acids. The CDR3 here is CASSVASGGIYNEQFF. The CDR3 DNA reads TGTGCCAGCAGCGTAGCGAGCGGGGGTATCTACAATGAGCAGTTCTTC.

Turning to this clonotype: Since the CDR3 does not end with the conserved phenylalanine or tryptophan, this likely comes from a read error. The CDR3, as DNA: TGTGCCACGGGGCAGGGGGACGAGCAGTACTCC. It translates to CATGQGDEQYS. The chain links TRBV24-1 to TRBJ2-7; 7 bases are shared with TRBD1. V shed 10 bases and J 5 bases; nucleotides not matched to a gene: 4. CDR1 and CDR2 from the germline V gene are KGHDR and SFDVKD. The CDR3 has 11 residues.

J is TRBJ1-4 and V is TRBV5-1; 8 nucleotides agree with TRBD1. Trimming cost V 1 base and J 6 bases; bases outside gene matches: 2. CDR3 size: 14 residues. Germline CDR1 and CDR2: SGHRS and YFSETQ. The CDR3 is CASSLMDRDEKLFF. In nucleotides, the CDR3 is TGCGCCAGCAGCTTGATGGACAGGGATGAAAAACTGTTTTTT.

This clonotype was counted only a few times. The rearrangement uses TRBV12-3 or TRBV12-4 and TRBJ1-2; no clear D. The V end lost 6 bases, the J end lost 5 bases, and 16 bases lay between the germline ends. The length of the CDR3 is 14 residues. CDR3 DNA: TGTGCCAGCAGCCTCTTGGCAGCAGCATATGGCTACACCTTC. Translating gives CASSLLAAAYGYTF.

This clonotype appeared a few times. The CDR3 DNA reads TGTGCCAGCAGTTTTCGTCCGAACTATGGCTACACCTTC. Encoded protein: CASSFRPNYGYTF. The V gene is TRBV28, the J gene TRBJ1-2; D unclear. This CDR3 has 13 amino acids. Trimming took off 3 bases at V and 2 bases at J, with 7 bases between the two ends. CDR1 MDHEN and CDR2 SYDVKM come from the germline V gene.

This clonotype was counted only a few times. The chain links TRBV5-1 to TRBJ2-7; 8 nucleotides agree with TRBD1. Germline loops: CDR1 SGHRS, CDR2 YFSETQ. V dropped 2 bases and J dropped 6; count of bases not matched to a gene: 7. The CDR3 has 14 residues. CDR3 sequence: CASSFDSGGSEQYF. CDR3 in DNA: TGCGCCAGCAGCTTTGATTCAGGGGGCAGCGAGCAGTACTTC.

This clonotype was found a few times. The chain employs TRBV7-8 and TRBJ2-1, with 7 bases aligning to TRBD2. V lost 0 bases and J lost 7; bases outside the gene matches: 12. In germline, CDR1 is SGHVS, CDR2 FQNEAQ. The CDR3 is 17 amino acids. The CDR3 is CASSLARGLAVGNEQFF. CDR3 bases: TGTGCCAGCAGCTTAGCGCGAGGGCTAGCGGTAGGGAATGAGCAGTTCTTC.

This clonotype was recorded at least ten times. The rearrangement links TRBV10-2 to TRBJ2-7; D is perhaps TRBD1 (6 bases). CDR1 and CDR2 (germline): WSHSY, SAAADI. V gave up 8 bases and J gave up 2 bases, with 13 bases separating them. The CDR3 has 13 residues. CDR3 sequence reads: CASGEGDTYEQYF. DNA of the CDR3: TGCGCCAGCGGAGAGGGGGATACCTACGAGCAGTACTTC.

In its sample, this clonotype was seen a few times. This sequence joins TRBV5-4 and TRBJ2-7; unclear D gene. The CDR3 is 13 amino acids. V dropped 5 bases and J dropped 1 base, with 10 bases sitting between them. The germline V gene encodes CDR1 SGHNT and CDR2 YYREEE (reference sequence). The CDR3 reads CASSFSRSYEQYF. The CDR3 DNA reads as TGTGCCAGCAGTTTCTCACGATCCTACGAGCAGTACTTC.

This clonotype was counted a few times. The chain employs TRBV6-2 or TRBV6-3 and TRBJ1-1, with TRBD1 as a possible D gene (6 bases). The CDR3 is made up of 17 amino acids. Germline V gene sequence: CDR1 MNHEY, CDR2 SVGEGT. Trimming cost V 4 bases and J 5 bases, with 23 bases left between them. CDR3 amino acids: CASSWVPDSPRDTEAFF. Here the CDR3 DNA reads TGTGCCAGCAGTTGGGTTCCGGACAGCCCCCGGGATACTGAAGCTTTCTTT.

This clonotype has ten or more counts. The chain combines TRBV20-1 with TRBJ2-1; D is ambiguous. CDR3 size: 12 residues. Germline V gene data show CDR1 as DFQATT and CDR2 as SNEGSKA (reference sequence). Trimming removed 2 bases from V and 6 bases from J, with 8 bases in between. The CDR3 protein is CSARHSANEQFF. CDR3 DNA sequence: TGCAGTGCTAGACATTCGGCCAATGAGCAGTTCTTC.

The V and J genes are TRBV28 and TRBJ2-7; possibly TRBD2 for D (5 bases). Germline-derived CDR1 and CDR2 are MDHEN and SYDVKM. The CDR3 length is 12 residues. The V end lost 5 bases, the J end lost 6 bases, and 11 bases lay between the germline ends. CDR3 nucleotides: TGTGCCAGCAGTCCTTCCCGGGGCGAGCAGTACTTC. It translates to CASSPSRGEQYF.

This clonotype was found many times. This chain connects TRBV20-1 to TRBJ1-1; D is unclear. V dropped 0 bases and J dropped 0 bases, with 8 bases sitting between them. Germline CDR1 and CDR2: DFQATT and SNEGSKA (reference sequence). The CDR3 is 14 residues long. The CDR3: CSAREGTMNTEAFF. Written as DNA, the CDR3 is TGCAGTGCTAGAGAGGGAACCATGAACACTGAAGCTTTCTTT.

This clonotype was detected many times. The V call is TRBV4-2, the J call TRBJ1-5; the D is unclear. V shed 4 bases and J shed 0 bases, with 10 bases lying between them. CDR1 is LGHNA and CDR2 is YNFKEQ in the germline V gene. This CDR3 has 15 amino acids. The CDR3 reads CASSPGPGSNQPQHF. The CDR3 nucleotides are TGTGCCAGCAGCCCCGGACCGGGTAGCAATCAGCCCCAGCATTTT.

This clonotype was seen a handful of times. The chain joins TRBV7-2 to TRBJ2-1, with TRBD2 identical over 7 bases. In germline, CDR1 is SGHTA, CDR2 FQGNSA. V lost 0 bases to trimming and J lost 2 bases; unmatched junction nucleotides: 1. There are 15 residues in the CDR3. CDR3 nucleotide sequence: TGTGCCAGCAGCTTAGCGGGGGGGACCTACAATGAGCAGTTCTTC. Translation gives CASSLAGGTYNEQFF.

The V gene is TRBV3-1, the J gene TRBJ2-3; D is undetermined. There are 12 residues in the CDR3. The V end was cut by 3 bases, the J end by 6 bases, with 7 bases between. Germline values: CDR1 LGHDT, CDR2 YNNKEL (reference sequence). The CDR3, as DNA: TGTGCCAGCAGCCATACGTCGGATACGCAGTATTTT. Encoded protein: CASSHTSDTQYF.

V and J are TRBV11-2 and TRBJ2-6, with unresolved D. Between the trimmed V and J ends, which lost 4 bases and 2 bases, there was a span of 15 bases. The CDR3 has 17 amino acids. CDR1 is SGHAT, CDR2 FQNNGV, per germline. DNA of the CDR3: TGTGCCAGCAGCTCCGATCAGAGGCTAACTGGGGCCAACGTCCTGACTTTC. Its translation is CASSSDQRLTGANVLTF.

A single count supports this clonotype. Here the CDR3 reads CASSHQTSGEYEQYF. Here the CDR3 DNA reads TGCGCCAGCAGCCACCAGACTAGCGGGGAATACGAGCAGTACTTC. This chain connects TRBV4-1 to TRBJ2-7, with TRBD2 identical over 11 bases. Germline loops: CDR1 MGHRA, CDR2 YSYEKL. This CDR3 region has 15 residues. V shed 3 bases, J shed 4 bases, and the junction held 5 bases outside the gene matches.

J is TRBJ1-2 and V is TRBV6-1, with D maybe TRBD1 (6 bases). In germline, CDR1 is MNHNS, CDR2 SASEGT. The CDR3 extends over 14 amino acids. Trimming took 2 bases from V and 4 from J, leaving 11 bases between them. The CDR3 DNA is TGTGCCAGCAGTGAAACCGGGACAATCTATGGCTACACCTTC. The encoded protein is CASSETGTIYGYTF.

This clonotype was counted only a few times. This rearrangement joins TRBV7-8 to TRBJ2-4, with unresolved D. The CDR3 spans 16 residues. V dropped 5 bases and J dropped 0 bases, with 14 bases sitting between them. Germline V gene data show CDR1 as SGHVS and CDR2 as FQNEAQ. The CDR3 sequence: CASSQTGIGAKNIQYF. CDR3 nucleotide sequence: TGTGCCAGCAGCCAGACCGGTATTGGAGCCAAAAACATTCAGTACTTC.